This T cell receptor beta chain came from a study of identifying expanded T cells in peripheral blood. Study-level points and caveats: Roughly 1.2 clones differed between technical replicates, versus around 15 and 19 over time. Variance in clone template counts between approximately two-week samples significantly increased with total template count across all healthy donors.

Profiled with immunoSEQ multiplex PCR; TCRdb holds only in-frame clones, not every one. The repertoire includes about 91,000 clones, 85% to 90% of them detected once, and 3% to 5% sits in the top ten. The germline V gene has CDR1 MRHNA and CDR2 SNTAGT. The CDR3 is 13 residues long. As to this clone: Its antigen is not known. A much larger clone differs by one base, so this may be a read error.

During the collection period, no donor immune events like infections were recorded. The origin of this receptor is a person aged 18-70 years in good health. Material: blood. V usage is TRBV6-4 and J usage is TRBJ2-2; no reliable D call. The CDR3 protein is CAGSERAHGELFF. CDR3 DNA: TGTGCCGGCAGTGAACGGGCCCACGGGGAGCTGTTTTTT.